The 31 T cell receptor beta chains given below trace back to one sample, sequenced in a study of T-cell reconstitution after alpha-beta-depleted transplantation in children. A library of TCRbeta sequences, prepared with unique molecular identifiers, was generated. Each CDR3 protein is one row after TCRdb ran MiXCR on the PCR reads. The sample carries about 240,000 distinct CDR3 sequences, approximately 12% recorded once. The sample in question was PBMCs from the stem cell graft donor, obtained from the stem cell graft. These receptor sequences come from a human donor who donated a stem cell graft to a child with acute lymphoblastic leukemia.

This clonotype was seen many times. In nucleotides, the CDR3 is TGCAGCGTTGAAGCAGGGGGAGGGGAAAAACTGTTTTTT. Residues: CSVEAGGGEKLFF. The chain uses TRBV29-1 and TRBJ1-4, with TRBD1 matching over 7 bases. The CDR3 length is 13 residues. CDR1 SQVTM and CDR2 ANQGSEA come from the germline V gene. The trim removed 1 base at V and 8 bases at J, leaving 4 bases unmatched.

This clonotype was recorded at least ten times. The genes are TRBV4-2 and TRBJ1-2; D not resolved. CDR3 length: 16 amino acids. Germline lookup yields CDR1 LGHNA and CDR2 YNFKEQ. The V end lost 0 bases, the J end lost 7 bases, and 18 bases lay between the germline ends. CDR3 nucleotide sequence: TGTGCCAGCAGCCAAGATCTGGGTGGGGAGGGTACTGGCTACACCTTC. This translates into CASSQDLGGEGTGYTF.

This clonotype was detected many times. The rearrangement uses TRBV24-1 and TRBJ2-1, with D possibly being TRBD2 (5 bases). V gave up 0 bases and J gave up 7 bases, with 6 bases separating them. Germline CDR1 and CDR2: KGHDR and SFDVKD. The CDR3 sequence is 13 residues long. The CDR3 DNA reads as TGTGCCACCAGTGATTTGCAGCGGAATGAGCAGTTCTTC. Translating it yields CATSDLQRNEQFF.

This clonotype was found many times. The genes are TRBV20-1 and TRBJ2-2; 14 nucleotides align to TRBD2. Germline CDR1 and CDR2: DFQATT and SNEGSKA (reference sequence). J gave up 0 bases and V 6 bases, and 3 bases lay outside the gene matches. The CDR3 runs 16 residues. In DNA, the CDR3 is TGCAGTGCCCCGGGACTAGCGGGGGCGAACACCGGGGAGCTGTTTTTT. Its protein product is CSAPGLAGANTGELFF.

This clonotype has at least ten counts. The chain uses TRBV11-2 and TRBJ2-3; 11 nucleotides align to TRBD2. CDR1 is SGHAT, CDR2 FQNNGV, per germline. CDR3 length: 19 residues. J gave up 2 bases and V 6 bases, and 16 bases lay outside the gene matches. As DNA, the CDR3 is TGTGCCAGCAGTACCGAAGGACCCGGGACTAGCGGATACACAGATACGCAGTATTTT. Translated: CASSTEGPGTSGYTDTQYF.

This clonotype was detected many times. CDR3 residues: CASSSFPPRVEGEKLFF. In nucleotides, the CDR3 is TGTGCCAGCAGCTCGTTCCCGCCCAGGGTGGAGGGTGAAAAACTGTTTTTT. V usage is TRBV7-2 and J usage is TRBJ1-4; perhaps TRBD1 as D (5 bases). Germline-derived CDR1 and CDR2 are SGHTA and FQGNSA. The V and J ends lost 4 bases and 7 bases respectively, with 22 bases between them. The CDR3 is made up of 17 amino acids.

Ten or more counts support this clonotype. V and J are TRBV12-3 or TRBV12-4 and TRBJ1-3; possibly TRBD1 for D (6 bases). Trimming pared 6 bases from V and 0 bases from J, leaving 15 bases between. The CDR3 length is 16 residues. The CDR3, as DNA: TGTGCCAGCAGCCTACTTTACAGGGCCTCTGGAAACACCATATATTTT. Translation gives CASSLLYRASGNTIYF.

This clonotype has at least ten counts. The chain couples TRBV5-6 to TRBJ2-7; TRBD1 aligns across 7 bases. CDR3 length: 15 amino acids. With 4 bases clipped from V and 0 bases from J, the junction kept 7 bases outside the gene matches. Germline V lookup: CDR1 SGHDT, CDR2 YYEEEE. CDR3 nucleotides: TGTGCCAGCAGCGGGGGACAGTCCAGCTCCTACGAGCAGTACTTC. This encodes CASSGGQSSSYEQYF.

This clonotype came up many times. The rearrangement links TRBV9 to TRBJ2-2; TRBD2 agrees at 9 bases. After removal of 4 bases from V and 0 bases from J, the junction contained 4 bases not matched to a gene. CDR3 size: 16 residues. Germline assignment: CDR1 SGDLS and CDR2 YYNGEE. CDR3 nucleotides: TGTGCCAGCAGCATGAGACTAGCGGCGAACACCGGGGAGCTGTTTTTT. Translation: CASSMRLAANTGELFF.

This clonotype was counted ten times or more. J is TRBJ2-3 and V is TRBV20-1, with D perhaps given as TRBD1 or TRBD2 (5 bases each). The CDR3 is made up of 15 amino acids. Trimming removed 6 bases at V and 0 bases at J, with 16 bases between. CDR1 is DFQATT and CDR2 is SNEGSKA in the germline V gene (reference sequence). The CDR3 region is CSARRGETSTDTQYF. Written as DNA, the CDR3 is TGCAGTGCACGAAGGGGAGAGACGAGCACAGATACGCAGTATTTT.

This clonotype was seen many times. The CDR3 coding sequence is TGTGCCAGCAGAGTACCGGGACAGGGGCTGCCTTTGAACACCGGGGAGCTGTTTTTT. Protein product: CASRVPGQGLPLNTGELFF. The chain employs TRBV6-1 and TRBJ2-2, with 10 bases identical to TRBD1. Per germline, CDR1 MNHNS and CDR2 SASEGT. The ends lost 6 bases at V and 1 base at J; junction bases unmatched: 14. The CDR3 contains 19 residues.

The gene calls are TRBV19 and TRBJ1-5; 8 nucleotides align to TRBD1. V lost 6 bases to trimming and J lost 6 bases; unmatched junction nucleotides: 13. The CDR3 covers 16 residues. Germline CDR1 LNHDA, CDR2 SQIVND (reference sequence). The CDR3 DNA reads as TGTGCCAGTAGCCCTACGAGGACAGGGTCTGGTCAGCCCCAGCATTTT. This sequence encodes CASSPTRTGSGQPQHF.

The table lists this clonotype with many counts. This rearrangement joins TRBV20-1 to TRBJ2-5; 8 bases match TRBD2. V lost 5 bases to trimming and J lost 5 bases; unmatched junction nucleotides: 13. This CDR3 comprises 15 residues. The germline V gene has CDR1 DFQATT and CDR2 SNEGSKA (reference sequence). This chain's CDR3 is CSAPALERGYETQYF. CDR3 coding DNA: TGCAGTGCTCCGGCGTTGGAGCGGGGGTATGAGACCCAGTACTTC.

This clonotype showed up many times. This chain connects TRBV4-1 to TRBJ1-4, with a tentative D call TRBD1 (5 bases). Germline CDR1 and CDR2: MGHRA and YSYEKL. The CDR3 is 15 amino acids. V lost 1 base and J lost 5, with 11 bases in between. CDR3 region: CASSQGGAGNEKLFF. The CDR3 bases are TGCGCCAGCAGCCAAGGGGGCGCGGGGAATGAAAAACTGTTTTTT.

Many counts were recorded for this clonotype. Written as DNA, the CDR3 is TGTGCCAGCAGCGAGGTCAGGGCTGGAAACACCATATATTTT. As protein: CASSEVRAGNTIYF. This sequence joins TRBV7-2 and TRBJ1-3; the D gene is possibly TRBD1 (5 bases). V was clipped by 5 bases and J by 2 bases, with 10 bases between them. The germline V gene encodes CDR1 SGHTA and CDR2 FQGNSA. CDR3 length: 14 residues.

The sample holds a few counts of this clonotype. The chain carries TRBV20-1 and TRBJ2-7; tentatively, D is TRBD2 (6 bases). The germline V gene encodes CDR1 DFQATT and CDR2 SNEGSKA (reference sequence). Trimming took 1 base from V and 5 from J, leaving 15 bases between them. The length of the CDR3 is 14 residues. In nucleotides, the CDR3 is TGCAGTGCTAGAGGCCCGGGGGTTGTCAACGAGCAGTACTTC. It encodes CSARGPGVVNEQYF.

This clonotype was detected many times. The V gene is TRBV27, the J gene TRBJ2-7; 9 bases map to TRBD1. CDR3 length equals 15 residues. V lost 3 bases and J lost 4; bases outside the gene matches: 7. In germline, CDR1 is MNHEY, CDR2 SMNVEV (reference sequence). CDR3 in amino acids: CASSFDRGNQYEQYF. The CDR3 DNA reads as TGTGCCAGCAGTTTCGACAGGGGGAATCAATACGAGCAGTACTTC.

This clonotype was counted ten times or more. The CDR3 here is CASSPTGATYEQYF. CDR3 in DNA: TGTGCCAGCAGCCCGACAGGGGCTACCTACGAGCAGTACTTC. The chain is built from TRBV12-3 or TRBV12-4 and TRBJ2-7; 8 nucleotides line up with TRBD1. This CDR3 has 14 amino acids. Trimming took 6 bases from V and 2 from J; bases not matched to a gene: 6.

This clonotype occurred many times. V is TRBV9 and J is TRBJ2-2, with TRBD1 matching over 9 bases. CDR1 is SGDLS, CDR2 YYNGEE, per germline. Germline trimming cut 5 bases from V and 5 bases from J; bases unmatched to any gene: 10. The CDR3 length is 16 residues. CDR3: CASSAFRGQGTGELFF. The CDR3 nucleotides are TGTGCCAGCAGTGCCTTCCGAGGACAGGGGACCGGGGAGCTGTTTTTT.

On this clonotype itself: This may stem from a read error, because a much larger clone lies one nucleotide away. V is TRBV14 and J is TRBJ2-5, with no clear D. The CDR3 totals 13 residues. From germline, CDR1 is SGHDN and CDR2 FVKESK. Trimming removed 2 bases at V and 0 bases at J, with 4 bases between. In DNA, the CDR3 is TGTGCCAGCAGCCAAAGGCACCAAGAGACCCAGTACTTC. Its translation is CASSQRHQETQYF.

This clonotype was counted many times. The rearrangement joins TRBV6-1 to TRBJ1-5, with 9 nucleotides matching TRBD1. This CDR3 spans 14 amino acids. In germline, CDR1 is MNHNS, CDR2 SASEGT. The V gene end was trimmed by 4 bases and the J gene end by 5 bases; junction bases not matched to a gene: 3. CDR3 loop: CASSGGQGHQPQHF. In nucleotides, the CDR3 is TGTGCCAGCAGTGGGGGACAGGGACATCAGCCCCAGCATTTT.

This clonotype appeared many times. The CDR3 loop is CSAERQVNQPQHF. In DNA form, the CDR3 reads TGCAGTGCTGAAAGACAGGTCAATCAGCCCCAGCATTTT. The chain uses TRBV20-1 and TRBJ1-5; perhaps TRBD1 as D (6 bases). The CDR3 runs 13 residues. The ends were cut back, 5 bases at V and 3 bases at J, with 11 bases in the middle. Germline assignment: CDR1 DFQATT and CDR2 SNEGSKA (reference sequence).

This clonotype was recorded many times. This chain connects TRBV28 to TRBJ1-2; no definite D call. CDR1 is MDHEN, CDR2 SYDVKM, per germline. Trimming pared 3 bases from V and 4 bases from J, leaving 12 bases between. The CDR3 consists of 14 residues. The CDR3 nucleotides are TGTGCCAGCAGTTTCCCGCGTCTGGGCTATGGCTACACCTTC. Amino acids: CASSFPRLGYGYTF.

This clonotype was observed at least ten times. This rearrangement joins TRBV5-1 to TRBJ1-6, with 8 bases that match TRBD1. With 0 bases clipped from V and 11 bases from J, the junction kept 4 bases outside the gene matches. The germline gives CDR1 SGHRS, CDR2 YFSETQ. The CDR3 runs to 14 residues. CDR3: CASSLGQGRAPLHF. In DNA, the CDR3 is TGCGCCAGCAGCTTGGGACAGGGGAGGGCACCCCTCCACTTT. Complete variable domain (other parts from reference TRBV5-1 and TRBJ1-6): KAGVTQTPRYLIKTRGQQVTLSCSPISGHRSVSWYQQTPGQGLQFLFEYFSETQRNKGNFPGRFSGRQFSNSRSEMNVSTLELGDSALYLCASSLGQGRAPLHFGNGTRLTVT.

The sample holds many counts of this clonotype. V and J are TRBV27 and TRBJ2-3; 7 nucleotides match TRBD2. The CDR3 covers 14 residues. Germline trimming cut 7 bases from V and 5 bases from J; bases unmatched to any gene: 9. CDR1 and CDR2 from the germline V gene are MNHEY and SMNVEV (reference sequence). The CDR3 bases are TGTGCCAGCAAGAGGGGCGGGAGTGTAGATACGCAGTATTTT. It is translated as CASKRGGSVDTQYF.

This clonotype was recorded many times. V is TRBV19 and J is TRBJ2-3, with 9 bases fitting TRBD2. Germline trimming cut 3 bases from V and 4 bases from J; bases unmatched to any gene: 8. The CDR3 has 16 amino acids. Germline V gene sequence: CDR1 LNHDA, CDR2 SQIVND (reference sequence). The CDR3 reads CASSIWSSGAADTQYF. The CDR3 coding sequence is TGTGCCAGTAGTATCTGGTCTAGCGGGGCCGCAGATACGCAGTATTTT.

This clonotype was found many times. The chain employs TRBV10-3 and TRBJ2-2; 8 positions agree with TRBD1. CDR3 size: 15 residues. Trimming at V came to 5 bases and at J to 7 bases, leaving 9 bases not matched to a gene. The germline V gene has CDR1 ENHRY and CDR2 SYGVKD. The CDR3 region has the DNA TGTGCCATCAGTACGTCGAGGACAGGGAACGGGGAGCTGTTTTTT. Translating gives CAISTSRTGNGELFF.

This clonotype was counted many times. The chain joins TRBV6-5 to TRBJ2-3; 7 bases are shared with TRBD2. Looked up from germline, CDR1 is MNHEY and CDR2 is SVGAGI. V was pared by 5 bases and J by 2 bases, with 4 bases of the junction left unmatched. The CDR3 covers 14 residues. In DNA form, the CDR3 reads TGTGCCAGCAGTCACCGGGACTACACAGATACGCAGTATTTT. Translated, it gives CASSHRDYTDTQYF.

This clonotype was observed at least ten times. The chain employs TRBV9 and TRBJ2-3; D ambiguous. This CDR3 is 12 amino acids long. Germline values: CDR1 SGDLS, CDR2 YYNGEE. Trimming cost V 3 bases and J 2 bases, with 4 bases left between them. The CDR3 DNA follows: TGTGCCAGCAGCGGATACACAGATACGCAGTATTTT. It translates to CASSGYTDTQYF.

In this sample, this clonotype turned up many times. The gene calls are TRBV7-6 and TRBJ2-1, with D possibly matching TRBD2 (7 bases). Germline V gene lookup returns CDR1 SGHVS and CDR2 FNYEAQ. This CDR3 spans 17 amino acids. The V gene lost 5 bases and the J gene lost 6 bases, with 23 bases spanning the gap. CDR3 coding DNA: TGTGCCAGCAGCCTAGGGAGGGTAGCTAGGGGGGCCAATGAGCAGTTCTTC. This gives the protein CASSLGRVARGANEQFF.

This clonotype has only a few counts. The chain carries TRBV7-2 and TRBJ2-3; no reliable D call. The V gene's germline CDR1 is SGHTA and CDR2 FQGNSA. V lost 0 bases and J 6 bases, leaving 13 bases between the germline ends. The CDR3 spans 15 residues. As DNA, the CDR3 is TGTGCCAGCAGCTTAGCACCAACGCCGGCGGATACGCAGTATTTT. This sequence encodes CASSLAPTPADTQYF. Together with reference TRBV7-2 and TRBJ2-3, the CDR3 gives the full variable domain: GAGVSQSPSNKVTEKGKDVELRCDPISGHTALYWYRQSLGQGLEFLIYFQGNSAPDKSGLPSDRFSAERTGGSVSTLTIQRTQQEDSAVYLCASSLAPTPADTQYFGPGTRLTVL.